Shown below are 17 T cell receptor beta chains from a single sample sequenced in a study of T cells after yellow fever vaccination. In TCRdb, the 5' RACE reads were re-called with MiXCR into one record per CDR3 protein. Of around 200,000 distinct CDR3 sequences in the sample, more than 9.5% were seen once. Sequences were derived from CD8+ T cells sorted from PBMCs, sampled 15 days after the yellow fever booster vaccination. These receptors were obtained from a man younger than 35 who received the YFV17D yellow fever vaccine.

The chain carries TRBV7-2 and TRBJ1-6; weak D call: TRBD1 (5 bases). V dropped 5 bases and J dropped 8 bases, with 16 bases sitting between them. Germline V lookup: CDR1 SGHTA, CDR2 FQGNSA. This CDR3 is 15 amino acids long. The CDR3 coding sequence is TGTGCCAGCAGCCCCCGGGAGGGACGGGATTCACCCCTCCACTTT. Its translation: CASSPREGRDSPLHF.

This clonotype was observed a handful of times. The chain employs TRBV11-3 and TRBJ2-2, with 8 bases matching TRBD1. Trimming took 5 bases from V and 4 from J; bases not matched to a gene: 6. The length of the CDR3 is 15 residues. Germline loops: CDR1 SGHNT, CDR2 YENEEA. The CDR3, as DNA: TGTGCCAGCAGCAAAGACAGGGGAGGCACCGGGGAGCTGTTTTTT. Its protein product is CASSKDRGGTGELFF.

The table lists this clonotype with a few counts. The chain links TRBV12-3 or TRBV12-4 to TRBJ2-3; 8 nucleotides line up with TRBD2. This CDR3 has 14 amino acids. V shed 5 bases, J shed 2 bases, and the junction held 3 bases outside the gene matches. CDR3 residues: CASSRGGVTDTQYF. CDR3 bases: TGTGCCAGCAGTCGGGGGGGAGTCACAGATACGCAGTATTTT.

This clonotype has more than one count but fewer than ten. The chain carries TRBV27 and TRBJ2-6, with D unresolved. Germline loops: CDR1 MNHEY, CDR2 SMNVEV (reference sequence). The CDR3 totals 14 residues. V gave up 7 bases and J gave up 3 bases, with 10 bases separating them. DNA for the CDR3: TGTGCCAGCATGGGTTTCGATGGGGCCAACGTCCTGACTTTC. It codes for CASMGFDGANVLTF.

This clonotype was recorded a few times. The rearrangement joins TRBV4-3 to TRBJ2-7, with no clear D. The CDR3 is 13 residues long. Germline V lookup: CDR1 LGHNA, CDR2 YSLEER. Trimming cost V 0 bases and J 4 bases, with 7 bases left between them. The CDR3 loop reads CASSQDLNYEQYF. The CDR3 bases are TGCGCCAGCAGCCAAGACTTAAATTACGAGCAGTACTTC.

This clonotype was recorded a few times. CDR3 residues: CASSFWFGETQYF. For the CDR3, the DNA is TGTGCCAGCAGTTTTTGGTTTGGGGAGACCCAGTACTTC. The rearrangement joins TRBV12-3 or TRBV12-4 to TRBJ2-5, with D hard to call. V was shortened by 3 bases and J by 5 bases, with 10 bases between the two germline ends. The CDR3 spans 13 residues.

A few counts support this clonotype. The V call is TRBV7-3, the J call TRBJ2-3; D tentatively fits TRBD1 or TRBD2 (5 bases each). Trimming stripped 0 bases from V and 7 bases from J, with 14 bases between. The V gene's germline CDR1 is SGHTA and CDR2 FQGTGA. This CDR3 comprises 15 residues. Here the CDR3 reads CASSLTGERFYTQYF. CDR3 nucleotide sequence: TGTGCCAGCAGCTTAACGGGGGAAAGGTTCTATACGCAGTATTTT. Based on the CDR3 plus reference TRBV7-3 and TRBJ2-3, the full variable domain is GAGVSQTPSNKVTEKGKYVELRCDPISGHTALYWYRQSLGQGPEFLIYFQGTGAADDSGLPNDRFFAVRPEGSVSTLKIQRTERGDSAVYLCASSLTGERFYTQYFGPGTRLTVL.

The chain is built from TRBV2 and TRBJ1-1; 7 nucleotides line up with TRBD1. Germline assignment: CDR1 SNHLY and CDR2 FYNNEI. The CDR3 is 14 residues long. Trimming at V came to 7 bases and at J to 4 bases, leaving 9 bases not matched to a gene. CDR3 bases: TGTGCCAGCACTGGAGGGGGCCGTAGCACTGAAGCTTTCTTT. Encoded protein: CASTGGGRSTEAFF.

J is TRBJ2-3 and V is TRBV11-2, with TRBD2 identical over 8 bases. CDR3 size: 15 residues. Trimming removed 3 bases from V and 0 bases from J; junction bases left unmatched: 2. CDR1 and CDR2 from the germline V gene are SGHAT and FQNNGV. CDR3 nucleotides: TGTGCCAGCAGCTTTCAGCGGGGGAGCACAGATACGCAGTATTTT. Translated, it gives CASSFQRGSTDTQYF.

V usage is TRBV14 and J usage is TRBJ2-7, with D possibly matching TRBD1 (5 bases). This CDR3 is 14 amino acids long. The germline CDR1 and CDR2 sequences are SGHDN and FVKESK. V lost 0 bases to trimming and J lost 1 base, with 7 bases between them. The CDR3 DNA reads TGTGCCAGCAGCCAAGAATCAGGGTCCTACGAGCAGTACTTC. It yields the protein CASSQESGSYEQYF.

This rearrangement joins TRBV4-1 to TRBJ1-5, with D perhaps matching TRBD1 (6 bases). The CDR3 covers 17 residues. V lost 3 bases and J 4 bases, leaving 19 bases between the germline ends. From germline, CDR1 is MGHRA and CDR2 YSYEKL. The CDR3 DNA is TGCGCCAGCAGCCAGCCTGGAGACAGGCCACTAAATCAGCCCCAGCATTTT. Protein product: CASSQPGDRPLNQPQHF.

This clonotype was counted between two and nine times. V usage is TRBV6-2 or TRBV6-3 and J usage is TRBJ1-1; D possibly corresponds to TRBD1 (5 bases). V was pared by 3 bases and J by 1 base, with 15 bases between. Germline values: CDR1 MNHEY, CDR2 SVGEGT. The CDR3 covers 16 residues. The CDR3 DNA follows: TGTGCCAGCAGTTATGTGATGGGGGAGAAGAACACTGAAGCTTTCTTT. Translated, it gives CASSYVMGEKNTEAFF.

The chain carries TRBV6-5 and TRBJ1-1, with D perhaps TRBD1 (5 bases). Germline values: CDR1 MNHEY, CDR2 SVGAGI. Trimming took off 6 bases at V and 5 bases at J, with 16 bases between the two ends. The CDR3 is 14 amino acids. CDR3 loop: CASSDPAGGTEAFF. The CDR3 DNA reads TGTGCCAGCAGCGACCCGGCGGGGGGGACTGAAGCTTTCTTT.

The sample holds a few counts of this clonotype. The CDR3 reads CASTLGARSYEQYF. The CDR3 nucleotides are TGTGCCAGCACCCTAGGGGCCCGCTCCTACGAGCAGTACTTC. The chain joins TRBV7-9 to TRBJ2-7, with D possibly matching TRBD1 (5 bases). CDR1 is SEHNR, CDR2 FQNEAQ, per germline (reference sequence). The CDR3 contains 14 residues. V was trimmed by 7 bases and J by 0 bases, leaving 13 bases between them.

This clonotype has just a few counts. This sequence joins TRBV4-2 and TRBJ2-3; possibly TRBD2 for D (5 bases). The CDR3 consists of 16 residues. V lost 2 bases to trimming and J lost 3 bases, with 15 bases between them. CDR1 LGHNA and CDR2 YNFKEQ come from the germline V gene. The CDR3 sequence is CASSQYLSGETDTQYF. For the CDR3, the DNA is TGTGCCAGCAGCCAATACTTATCCGGGGAGACAGATACGCAGTATTTT.

This clonotype was detected many times. CDR3 sequence reads: CASLKLTSGHNEQFF. For the CDR3, the DNA is TGTGCCAGCCTTAAGTTAACTAGCGGCCACAATGAGCAGTTCTTC. The chain joins TRBV12-3 or TRBV12-4 to TRBJ2-1; 8 bases fit TRBD2. The J segment lost 5 bases and the V segment lost 8 bases, leaving 11 bases of the junction unmatched. The CDR3 consists of 15 residues.

This clonotype was detected many times. The gene calls are TRBV5-6 and TRBJ2-2, with 8 bases matching TRBD1. CDR1 and CDR2 from the germline V gene are SGHDT and YYEEEE. The CDR3 totals 16 residues. V lost 2 bases, J lost 5 bases, and 8 bases stayed unmatched. The CDR3 DNA reads TGTGCCAGCAGCTTCCTAGGACAGGGATGGACCGGGGAGCTGTTTTTT. Amino acid sequence: CASSFLGQGWTGELFF.